This T cell receptor (beta chain) was sequenced for a study of blood T cell repertoires in COVID-19. Study-wide context: PBMCs, B-cell-depleted T cells, or T cells were the source of the cDNA or gDNA that made up the material.

Assay: immunoSEQ multiplex PCR; the TCRdb copy retains only in-frame clones and omits some. The sample has more than 200,000 clones, nearly 90% seen once. Germline lookup yields CDR1 MNHNS and CDR2 SASEGT. The CDR3 is made up of 16 amino acids. The ends lost 4 bases at V and 6 bases at J; junction bases unmatched: 11. The chain links TRBV6-1 to TRBJ1-2; 10 bases align to TRBD1. This TCR came from a human donor in a cohort sampled during active COVID-19. The material sequenced was peripheral blood. CDR3 DNA sequence: TGTGCCAGCAGTGCCCGACAGGGGGCAAGTTTGGATGGCTACACCTTC. Translating gives CASSARQGASLDGYTF.